These 20 T cell receptor beta chains share one sample of origin, sequenced in a study of T cells in Graves' hyperthyroidism and ophthalmopathy. RNA transcripts were the template for amplifying TCR beta CDR3 regions. TCR CDR3 underwent first-round RT-PCR with the HTBI primer set. TCRdb recomputed calls from the multiplex PCR reads with MiXCR, one row per CDR3 protein. Of 480,000 or so distinct CDR3 sequences in the sample, around 43% were seen once. The sequenced sample consisted of peripheral blood or thyroid tissue (not recorded which). These receptors all stem from an adult woman with Graves' disease, either hyperthyroidism or ophthalmopathy (not recorded which).

The rearrangement links TRBV9 to TRBJ1-2; D is possibly TRBD1 (5 bases). The CDR3 is 13 amino acids. Trimming took 3 bases from V and 4 from J, leaving 10 bases between them. Germline V gives CDR1 SGDLS, CDR2 YYNGEE. CDR3 loop: CASSEGPPYGYTF. In DNA, the CDR3 is TGTGCCAGCAGCGAGGGGCCTCCCTATGGCTACACCTTC.

This clonotype was observed many times. The chain combines TRBV5-1 with TRBJ1-5; D gene ambiguous. The V gene lost 0 bases and the J gene lost 6 bases, with 13 bases spanning the gap. The germline V gene has CDR1 SGHRS and CDR2 YFSETQ. CDR3 length equals 15 residues. DNA of the CDR3: TGCGCCAGCAGCTTGGTCCCTCAAGCGGGTCAGCCCCAGCATTTT. This translates into CASSLVPQAGQPQHF.

This clonotype was seen at least ten times. V usage is TRBV12-3 or TRBV12-4 and J usage is TRBJ2-2, with D maybe TRBD2 (6 bases). The CDR3 sequence is 15 residues long. V lost 8 bases, J lost 0 bases, and 13 bases lay in between. The CDR3 region is CASARGGANTGELFF. The CDR3 region has the DNA TGTGCCAGCGCGCGGGGCGGAGCGAACACCGGGGAGCTGTTTTTT.

In regard to this clonotype: The final CDR3 position lacks the conserved phenylalanine or tryptophan, pointing to a likely read error. It is unclear where the CDR3 begins or ends on the DNA, so no DNA is shown, and the CDR3 is as TCRdb lists it. The chain recombines TRBV7-2 with TRBJ2-5; the listed D gene, TRBD1, was not tested against the DNA. The germline V gene encodes CDR1 SGHTA and CDR2 FQGNSA. The CDR3 is 15 amino acids long, termini counted. The CDR3 region is CASSRGQGGVETEYL.

This chain joins TRBV6-4 and TRBJ2-7; 8 bases are shared with TRBD1. Trimming took 11 bases from V and 3 from J; bases not matched to a gene: 6. CDR3 length equals 12 residues. CDR1 is MRHNA, CDR2 SNTAGT, per germline. The CDR3 reads CAVQGAIYEQYF. For the CDR3, the DNA is TGTGCCGTCCAGGGGGCTATCTACGAGCAGTACTTC.

To note about this clonotype: A read error is possible here, since a much larger clone lies one base away. The chain combines TRBV9 with TRBJ2-7, with 8 bases lining up with TRBD2. Germline CDR1 SGDLS, CDR2 YYNGEE. CDR3 size: 15 residues. Here the CDR3 DNA reads TGTGCCAGCAGCGTGGCTAGCGGGCCCTCCTACAAGCAGTACTTC. It encodes CASSVASGPSYKQYF.

The V gene is TRBV29-1, the J gene TRBJ1-6; D call uncertain. Germline V gene data show CDR1 as SQVTM and CDR2 as ANQGSEA. This CDR3 is built from 18 residues. The V end lost 1 base, the J end lost 4 bases, and 20 bases lay between the germline ends. The CDR3 region is CSVEGGTVYEQYNSPLHF. The CDR3 nucleotides read TGCAGCGTTGAAGGGGGAACAGTGTACGAGCAGTATAATTCACCCCTCCACTTT.

On this clonotype: This may arise from a read error, as a much more abundant clone is one base away. The chain links TRBV12-3 or TRBV12-4 to TRBJ2-5; no definite D call. The J call may be wrong; the DNA end is better matched by TRBJ2-7. The CDR3 runs to 12 residues. CDR3 in DNA: TGTGCCAGCAGTCCCGAGGTGGACGAGCAGTACTTC. This gives the protein CASSPEVDEQYF.

This clonotype was observed many times. V usage is TRBV16 and J usage is TRBJ1-5, with a weak D call TRBD1 (5 bases). CDR1 and CDR2 from the germline V gene are KGHSY and FQNENV. Trimming cost V 0 bases and J 4 bases, with 7 bases left between them. The CDR3 covers 14 residues. The CDR3 DNA reads as TGTGCCAGCAGCCAATCGGGGGGAAATCAGCCCCAGCATTTT. This gives the protein CASSQSGGNQPQHF.

This clonotype was observed a handful of times. The chain links TRBV6-1 to TRBJ2-7; TRBD1 agrees at 8 bases. Germline V gene data show CDR1 as MNHNS and CDR2 as SASEGT. The CDR3 consists of 11 residues. J gave up 11 bases and V 5 bases, and 5 bases lay outside the gene matches. The CDR3 protein is CASSLGQGEYF. CDR3 coding DNA: TGTGCCAGCAGTTTAGGACAGGGAGAGTACTTC.

This chain joins TRBV2 and TRBJ2-1; 7 nucleotides agree with TRBD1. This CDR3 is built from 11 residues. Germline values: CDR1 SNHLY, CDR2 FYNNEI. CDR3 loop: CRTGSYNEQFF. DNA of the CDR3: TGTCGGACAGGCTCCTACAATGAGCAGTTCTTC. The variable domain in full, completed from reference TRBV2 and TRBJ2-1, reads EPEVTQTPSHQVTQMGQEVILRCVPISNHLYFYWYRQILGQKVEFLVSFYNNEISEKSEIFDDQFSVERPDGSNFTLKIRSTKLEDSAMYFCRTGSYNEQFFGPGTRLTVL.

This chain joins TRBV11-2 and TRBJ1-6; D is unclear. V was clipped by 1 base and J by 7 bases, with 11 bases between them. The CDR3 consists of 15 residues. Germline CDR1 reads SGHAT; CDR2 reads FQNNGV. The CDR3 loop is CASSLGSGGNSPLHF. As DNA, the CDR3 is TGTGCCAGCAGCTTAGGTTCCGGTGGGAATTCACCCCTCCACTTT.

In its sample, this clonotype was seen once. The CDR3 is CATWTGGEQYF. The CDR3 region has the DNA TGTGCCACATGGACAGGGGGCGAGCAGTACTTC. The chain has TRBV2 and TRBJ2-7; 10 nucleotides match TRBD1. This CDR3 is built from 11 residues. Unmatched junction bases numbered 3, after V lost 10 bases and J lost 6 bases. Germline values: CDR1 SNHLY, CDR2 FYNNEI.

V and J are TRBV4-1 and TRBJ1-6, with D maybe TRBD1 (5 bases). This CDR3 spans 16 amino acids. V gave up 2 bases and J gave up 0 bases, with 8 bases separating them. From germline, CDR1 is MGHRA and CDR2 YSYEKL. CDR3 sequence: CASSQRGLSYNSPLHF. CDR3 nucleotide sequence: TGCGCCAGCAGCCAAAGGGGCCTCTCCTATAATTCACCCCTCCACTTT.

The rearrangement joins TRBV20-1 to TRBJ2-7; no clear D. Between the trimmed V and J ends, which lost 4 bases and 2 bases, there was a span of 9 bases. The CDR3 is 12 residues long. Per the germline V gene, CDR1 is DFQATT and CDR2 is SNEGSKA (reference sequence). DNA of the CDR3: TGCAGTGCTATACATCCCCCCTACGAGCAGTACTTC. This codes for CSAIHPPYEQYF.

J is TRBJ1-4 and V is TRBV9; perhaps TRBD1 as D (5 bases). The V gene's germline CDR1 is SGDLS and CDR2 YYNGEE. The CDR3 runs to 14 residues. With 4 bases removed from V and 8 bases from J, the gap between germline ends came to 15 bases. This chain's CDR3 is CASSSGTSGEKLFF. The CDR3 nucleotides read TGTGCCAGCAGCAGCGGGACGTCTGGGGAAAAACTGTTTTTT.

Many counts were recorded for this clonotype. This chain joins TRBV2 and TRBJ1-5; 7 positions agree with TRBD1. J was trimmed by 5 bases and V by 6 bases; bases with no gene match: 4. CDR1 and CDR2 from the germline V gene are SNHLY and FYNNEI. The CDR3 runs 13 residues. As DNA, the CDR3 is TGTGCCAGCAGAGGGGGCAACCATCAGCCCCAGCATTTT. This sequence encodes CASRGGNHQPQHF.

The J gene is TRBJ1-2, the V gene TRBV12-3 or TRBV12-4; D uncertain. V was pared by 7 bases and J by 7 bases, with 13 bases between. The CDR3 is made up of 12 amino acids. DNA for the CDR3: TGTGCCAGCACCATCCCCGAGGGTGGCTACACCTTC. Amino acids: CASTIPEGGYTF.

In this sample, this clonotype turned up many times. The chain joins TRBV7-9 to TRBJ2-7; 7 positions agree with TRBD1. The V and J ends lost 11 bases and 0 bases, in that order; junction bases with no gene match: 10. The germline gives CDR1 SEHNR, CDR2 FQNEAQ (reference sequence). The length of the CDR3 is 14 residues. The CDR3 loop is CASRSDRSSYEQYF. The CDR3, as DNA: TGTGCCTCTCGATCGGACAGGAGCTCCTACGAGCAGTACTTC.

The chain combines TRBV5-1 with TRBJ1-4; no clear D. The V gene's germline CDR1 is SGHRS and CDR2 YFSETQ. This CDR3 comprises 13 residues. Trimming cost V 5 bases and J 7 bases, with 12 bases left between them. The chain's CDR3 is CASSSRRGEKLFF. CDR3 DNA sequence: TGCGCCAGCAGTTCCCGCCGGGGTGAAAAACTGTTTTTT. The full variable domain, with the rest looked up from reference TRBV5-1 and TRBJ1-4, is KAGVTQTPRYLIKTRGQQVTLSCSPISGHRSVSWYQQTPGQGLQFLFEYFSETQRNKGNFPGRFSGRQFSNSRSEMNVSTLELGDSALYLCASSSRRGEKLFFGSGTQLSVL.